These 27 T cell receptor beta chains share one sample of origin, sequenced in a study of T-cell memory formation after mild COVID-19. TCRdb used MiXCR to reprocess the 5' RACE reads, holding one entry per CDR3 protein. The sample carries roughly 180,000 distinct CDR3 sequences, roughly 10% recorded once. The sample consisted of PBMCs or a T cell subset sorted from them (not recorded which). These TCRs come from a man aged 18 to 29 who had mild COVID-19 (a few samples of this study predate the infection). Cell type and time point are not known.

This clonotype turned up a few times. This sequence joins TRBV9 and TRBJ2-6; 7 bases are a match to TRBD1. Trimming took 0 bases from V and 1 from J; bases not matched to a gene: 4. The CDR3 is 17 amino acids. From germline, CDR1 is SGDLS and CDR2 YYNGEE. The CDR3 reads CASSVATGASGANVLTF. The CDR3 DNA follows: TGTGCCAGCAGCGTAGCTACAGGGGCGTCTGGGGCCAACGTCCTGACTTTC.

The chain combines TRBV6-2 or TRBV6-3 with TRBJ1-2; TRBD1 aligns across 9 bases. The germline gives CDR1 MNHEY, CDR2 SVGEGT. The CDR3 sequence is 13 residues long. The junction had 6 bases not matched to a gene; V was cut back by 8 bases and J by 5 bases. The CDR3 region has the DNA TGTGCCAGCGGAGGGACAGGGACATATGGCTACACCTTC. Residues: CASGGTGTYGYTF.

The chain uses TRBV5-1 and TRBJ2-3; D uncertain. Germline-derived CDR1 and CDR2 are SGHRS and YFSETQ. CDR3 size: 14 residues. Trimming left V 1 base short and J 5 bases short, with 11 bases between. The chain's CDR3 is CASSLSPREDTQYF. The CDR3 coding sequence is TGCGCCAGCAGCTTGTCCCCTCGCGAAGATACGCAGTATTTT.

V usage is TRBV10-3 and J usage is TRBJ2-7; 10 bases are shared with TRBD1. Germline V gene data show CDR1 as ENHRY and CDR2 as SYGVKD. The CDR3 spans 14 residues. With 3 bases clipped from V and 4 bases from J, the junction kept 3 bases outside the gene matches. The chain's CDR3 is CAISDRTGGYEQYV. Here the CDR3 DNA reads TGTGCCATCAGTGATCGGACAGGGGGATACGAGCAGTACGTC.

V usage is TRBV5-1 and J usage is TRBJ2-1; D is possibly TRBD1 (7 bases). Germline lookup yields CDR1 SGHRS and CDR2 YFSETQ. This CDR3 has 15 amino acids. V was shortened by 2 bases and J by 8 bases, with 17 bases between the two germline ends. The CDR3 loop is CASSFRGAPSDEQFF. The DNA of the CDR3 is TGCGCCAGCAGCTTCAGGGGGGCCCCCAGCGATGAGCAGTTCTTC.

This chain links TRBV10-3 with TRBJ2-3; 8 bases align to TRBD2. Germline values: CDR1 ENHRY, CDR2 SYGVKD. The CDR3 consists of 14 residues. The ends lost 5 bases at V and 1 base at J; junction bases unmatched: 2. CDR3 protein: CAISPGGGTDTQYF. Here the CDR3 DNA reads TGTGCCATCAGTCCGGGGGGGGGCACAGATACGCAGTATTTT.

This clonotype has only a few counts. The genes are TRBV29-1 and TRBJ1-1, with D possibly matching TRBD1 (5 bases). Trimming cost V 4 bases and J 8 bases, with 14 bases left between them. This CDR3 comprises 12 residues. Germline V gene sequence: CDR1 SQVTM, CDR2 ANQGSEA. As DNA, the CDR3 is TGCAGCGTTGTAAGGGACCGAACGGAAGCTTTCTTT. It is translated as CSVVRDRTEAFF.

V gene TRBV6-2 or TRBV6-3 combines with J gene TRBJ2-1; 8 bases align to TRBD1. This CDR3 comprises 14 residues. Germline V gene sequence: CDR1 MNHEY, CDR2 SVGEGT. V was pared by 2 bases and J by 9 bases, with 6 bases of the junction left unmatched. CDR3 DNA sequence: TGTGCCAGCAGTTACGGGGCAGGGGGCTTTGAGCAGTTCTTC. Encoded protein: CASSYGAGGFEQFF.

This clonotype has a count of ten or more. V usage is TRBV11-2 and J usage is TRBJ1-6; no clear D gene. Germline CDR1 reads SGHAT; CDR2 reads FQNNGV. This CDR3 region has 12 residues. V shed 5 bases and J shed 10 bases, with 9 bases lying between them. The CDR3 DNA reads as TGTGCCAGCAGCCCGTACCGCTCACCCCTCCACTTT. Encoded protein: CASSPYRSPLHF.

This clonotype was picked up a small number of times. V is TRBV7-2 and J is TRBJ1-3, with 11 bases that match TRBD1. The CDR3 is 16 amino acids. V lost 4 bases, J lost 5 bases, and 7 bases stayed unmatched. The V gene's germline CDR1 is SGHTA and CDR2 FQGNSA. The CDR3 spells CASSWAGTGGRNTIYF. DNA of the CDR3: TGTGCCAGCAGCTGGGCCGGGACAGGGGGAAGAAACACCATATATTTT.

V gene TRBV7-8 combines with J gene TRBJ1-6; 7 bases are shared with TRBD1. CDR1 is SGHVS and CDR2 is FQNEAQ in the germline V gene. The length of the CDR3 is 16 residues. V trimming: 4 bases; J trimming: 7 bases; junction bases outside the gene matches: 10. The CDR3 DNA reads TGTGCCAGCAGCTACCGGGACAGAGGGCTAAATTCACCCCTCCACTTT. It encodes CASSYRDRGLNSPLHF.

The V call is TRBV3-1, the J call TRBJ2-5; 8 nucleotides agree with TRBD1. This CDR3 spans 14 amino acids. Per germline, CDR1 LGHDT and CDR2 YNNKEL (reference sequence). Trimming took 3 bases from V and 5 from J; bases not matched to a gene: 5. CDR3 coding DNA: TGTGCCAGCAGCCACGACAGGGGTCGGGAGACCCAGTACTTC. Encoded protein: CASSHDRGRETQYF.

The J gene is TRBJ1-2, the V gene TRBV20-1, with 10 bases identical to TRBD1. V was pared by 6 bases and J by 0 bases, with 7 bases of the junction left unmatched. In germline, CDR1 is DFQATT, CDR2 SNEGSKA (reference sequence). CDR3 length: 15 residues. The CDR3 spells CSATGTGEANYGYTF. CDR3 bases: TGCAGTGCCACCGGGACAGGGGAAGCTAACTATGGCTACACCTTC.

In its sample, this clonotype was seen a few times. The chain employs TRBV27 and TRBJ1-4; no reliable D call. The V gene's germline CDR1 is MNHEY and CDR2 SMNVEV (reference sequence). V lost 7 bases and J lost 8, with 14 bases in between. The CDR3 consists of 13 residues. The CDR3 region is CASKMGRLEKLFF. CDR3 sequence (DNA): TGTGCCAGCAAGATGGGCAGGTTGGAAAAACTGTTTTTT. The whole variable domain, remainder taken from reference TRBV27 and TRBJ1-4, is EAQVTQNPRYLITVTGKKLTVTCSQNMNHEYMSWYRQDPGLGLRQIYYSMNVEVTDKGDVPEGYKVSRKEKRNFPLILESPSPNQTSLYFCASKMGRLEKLFFGSGTQLSVL.

This clonotype was picked up a small number of times. The rearrangement joins TRBV7-2 to TRBJ2-5; 14 bases are a match to TRBD2. The CDR3 sequence is 16 residues long. J lost 4 bases, V lost 5 bases, and 6 bases had no gene match. Germline values: CDR1 SGHTA, CDR2 FQGNSA. The CDR3 region is CASSLGLAGGRETQYF. For the CDR3, the DNA is TGTGCCAGCAGCCTAGGACTAGCGGGGGGCCGAGAGACCCAGTACTTC.

This clonotype was recorded a few times. The chain is built from TRBV4-1 and TRBJ1-5; 8 bases agree with TRBD1. V lost 1 base, J lost 2 bases, and 7 bases stayed unmatched. This CDR3 contains 17 residues. The germline CDR1 and CDR2 sequences are MGHRA and YSYEKL. The chain's CDR3 is CASSQALQGGGNQPQHF. The CDR3 DNA is TGCGCCAGCAGCCAAGCTCTACAGGGGGGAGGCAATCAGCCCCAGCATTTT.

This chain links TRBV7-2 with TRBJ2-1; possible D gene TRBD2, 6 bases. CDR1 and CDR2 (germline): SGHTA, FQGNSA. Between the trimmed V and J ends, which lost 1 base and 7 bases, there was a span of 17 bases. There are 16 residues in the CDR3. CDR3 DNA sequence: TGTGCCAGCAGCTTAGGGGCCCGGGGGAGAGGGAATGAGCAGTTCTTC. It specifies CASSLGARGRGNEQFF.

The gene calls are TRBV12-3 or TRBV12-4 and TRBJ2-1; D is uncertain. Trimming stripped 5 bases from V and 0 bases from J, with 11 bases between. The CDR3 covers 15 residues. The CDR3 sequence is CASSPDTSSYNEQFF. The DNA of the CDR3 is TGTGCCAGCAGTCCTGACACGAGCTCCTACAATGAGCAGTTCTTC.

The J gene is TRBJ1-3, the V gene TRBV2, with D possibly being TRBD1 (5 bases). V was pared by 8 bases and J by 0 bases, with 23 bases between. CDR1 and CDR2 from the germline V gene are SNHLY and FYNNEI. The CDR3 spans 18 residues. The DNA of the CDR3 is TGTGCCAGCGGGGGTCGGGGATTTATACAATTCTCTGGAAACACCATATATTTT. Translating gives CASGGRGFIQFSGNTIYF.

This clonotype was picked up many times. This sequence joins TRBV4-2 and TRBJ2-5; 10 bases are a match to TRBD2. This CDR3 comprises 15 residues. Per germline, CDR1 LGHNA and CDR2 YNFKEQ. The V segment lost 5 bases and the J segment 5 bases; nucleotides outside the gene matches: 8. CDR3 sequence reads: CASSAGSGGAETQYF. In DNA, the CDR3 is TGTGCCAGCAGCGCGGGCAGCGGGGGGGCGGAGACCCAGTACTTC.

Only a few counts were recorded for this clonotype. The chain employs TRBV6-6 and TRBJ1-6; 7 bases line up with TRBD1. V trimming: 9 bases; J trimming: 7 bases; junction bases outside the gene matches: 9. The CDR3 loop spans 14 amino acids. CDR1 and CDR2 (germline): MNHNY, SVGAGI (reference sequence). CDR3 in DNA: TGTGCCAGTAGTCGGGACAGTAGAAATTCACCCCTCCACTTT. As protein: CASSRDSRNSPLHF.

The V gene is TRBV10-2, the J gene TRBJ2-3; a possible D gene is TRBD2 (7 bases). Deletions cut 0 bases from V and 2 bases from J, with 9 bases between. Germline V gene data show CDR1 as WSHSY and CDR2 as SAAADI. CDR3 length: 15 residues. The CDR3 here is CASSESRGATDTQYF. CDR3 coding DNA: TGCGCCAGCAGTGAGTCTCGGGGGGCCACAGATACGCAGTATTTT.

There are a few counts of this clonotype. The chain recombines TRBV3-1 with TRBJ2-3; D is undetermined. The CDR3 extends over 12 amino acids. Between the trimmed V and J ends, which lost 2 bases and 6 bases, there was a span of 6 bases. In germline, CDR1 is LGHDT, CDR2 YNNKEL (reference sequence). This CDR3 is CASSQFGDTQYF. The CDR3 DNA is TGTGCCAGCAGCCAATTTGGTGATACGCAGTATTTT.

The CDR3 DNA sequence: TGTGCCAGCAATGGCTCGGGAACTGGAAACACCATATATTTT. This codes for CASNGSGTGNTIYF. The V gene is TRBV28, the J gene TRBJ1-3; D gene uncertain. With 7 bases removed from V and 2 bases from J, the gap between germline ends came to 12 bases. The V gene's germline CDR1 is MDHEN and CDR2 SYDVKM. This CDR3 has 14 residues.

This clonotype was observed at least ten times. This rearrangement joins TRBV4-3 to TRBJ2-2; D is ambiguous. The V gene's germline CDR1 is LGHNA and CDR2 YSLEER. CDR3 length equals 15 residues. V lost 0 bases to trimming and J lost 1 base, with 6 bases between them. For the CDR3, the DNA is TGCGCCAGCAGCCAAGAAAGGCAGAACACCGGGGAGCTGTTTTTT. It yields the protein CASSQERQNTGELFF.

The CDR3 here is CASSWASGGYTF. Here the CDR3 DNA reads TGTGCCAGCAGCTGGGCCTCGGGGGGCTACACCTTC. The rearrangement uses TRBV28 and TRBJ1-2; no clear D. The CDR3 sequence is 12 residues long. Trimming shortened V by 6 bases and J by 8 bases, and 13 bases separated the two germline ends. Germline CDR1 is MDHEN and CDR2 is SYDVKM.

The CDR3 region has the DNA TGTGCCAGCAGTCAACCTAGCGGGGGAGCGACACAAGAGACCCAGTACTTC. Translated: CASSQPSGGATQETQYF. The chain recombines TRBV6-6 with TRBJ2-5; 10 nucleotides line up with TRBD2. Germline V lookup: CDR1 MNHNY, CDR2 SVGAGI (reference sequence). This CDR3 is built from 17 residues. Trimming removed 5 bases from V and 2 bases from J; junction bases left unmatched: 11.